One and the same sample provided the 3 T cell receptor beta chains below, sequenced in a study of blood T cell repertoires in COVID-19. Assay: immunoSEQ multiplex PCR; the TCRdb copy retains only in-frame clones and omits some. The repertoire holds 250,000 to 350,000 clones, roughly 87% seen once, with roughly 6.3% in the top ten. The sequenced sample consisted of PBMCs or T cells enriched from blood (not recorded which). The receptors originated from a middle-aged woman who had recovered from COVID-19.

The CDR3 region has the DNA TGTGCCAGCAGCTTAGGGTACTTAGCGGGAGTGGAAGAGACCCAGTACTTC. It codes for CASSLGYLAGVEETQYF. This sequence joins TRBV7-2 and TRBJ2-5; 9 bases are shared with TRBD2. CDR1 is SGHTA and CDR2 is FQGNSA in the germline V gene. J gave up 3 bases and V 1 base, and 9 bases lay outside the gene matches. The CDR3 loop spans 17 amino acids.

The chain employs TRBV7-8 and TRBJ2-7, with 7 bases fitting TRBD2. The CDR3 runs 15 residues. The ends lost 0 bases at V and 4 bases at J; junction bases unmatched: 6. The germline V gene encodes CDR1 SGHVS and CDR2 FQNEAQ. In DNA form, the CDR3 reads TGTGCCAGCAGCTTAGCGTCAGCGGGAAGGTACGAGCAGTACTTC. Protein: CASSLASAGRYEQYF.

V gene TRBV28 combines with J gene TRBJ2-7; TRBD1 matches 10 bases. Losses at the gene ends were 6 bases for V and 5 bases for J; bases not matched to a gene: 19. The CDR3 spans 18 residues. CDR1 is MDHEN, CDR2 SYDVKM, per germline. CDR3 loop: CASSTGTGVGNAEHEQYF. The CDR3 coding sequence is TGTGCCAGCAGCACCGGGACAGGGGTAGGGAACGCGGAGCACGAGCAGTACTTC. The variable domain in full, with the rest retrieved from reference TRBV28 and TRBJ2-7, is DVKVTQSSRYLVKRTGEKVFLECVQDMDHENMFWYRQDPGLGLRLIYFSYDVKMKEKGDIPEGYSVSREKKERFSLILESASTNQTSMYLCASSTGTGVGNAEHEQYFGPGTRLTVT.